This record concerns one TCR beta chain sequence. Its specificity is not known. Germline CDR1 and CDR2: SGHRS and YFSETQ. This CDR3 region has 13 residues. Trimming removed 2 bases at V and 5 bases at J, with 8 bases between. The sample is drawn from a study of post-analysis software for immune sequencing data. Study-level points and caveats: In patients, TRBV5-6, TRBV5-1 and TRBV20-1 belonged to roughly five TRBV segments found more frequently than in controls.

Prepared libraries of TCR beta cDNA carried unique molecular identifiers. TCRdb re-analysed the PCR reads in MiXCR, keeping a single row per CDR3 protein. The profile shows 750,000 to 950,000 distinct CDR3 sequences, about 53% of them singletons. Material for sequencing was blood. The TCR comes from a girl between 5 and 17 years old with multiple sclerosis. The V call is TRBV5-1, the J call TRBJ2-1, with D unresolved. The chain's CDR3 is CASSFQENNEQFF. The CDR3 DNA sequence: TGCGCCAGCAGCTTCCAGGAGAACAATGAGCAGTTCTTC.